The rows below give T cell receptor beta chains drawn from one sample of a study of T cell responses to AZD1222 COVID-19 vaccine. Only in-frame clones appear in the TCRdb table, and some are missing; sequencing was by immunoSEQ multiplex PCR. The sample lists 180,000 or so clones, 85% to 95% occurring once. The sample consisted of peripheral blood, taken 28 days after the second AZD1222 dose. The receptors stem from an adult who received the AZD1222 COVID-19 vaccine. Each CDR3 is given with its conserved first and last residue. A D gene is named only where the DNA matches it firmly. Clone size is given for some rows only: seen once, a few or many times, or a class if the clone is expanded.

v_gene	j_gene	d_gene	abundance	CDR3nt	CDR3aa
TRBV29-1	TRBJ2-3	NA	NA	TGCAGCGTTGTTTGGGGGGAAGAGTATTTT	CSVVWGEEYF
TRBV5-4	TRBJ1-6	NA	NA	TGTGCCAGCACCGAAGGGCAGGGAGTTATCCCCCTCCACTTT	CASTEGQGVIPLHF
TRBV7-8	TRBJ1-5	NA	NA	TGTGCCAGCAGCTTTGATAGCAATCAGCCCCAGCATTTT	CASSFDSNQPQHF
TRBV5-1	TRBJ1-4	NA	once	TGCGCCAGCGGACCCTCGGCTGCAACTAATGAAAAACTGTTTTTT	CASGPSAATNEKLFF
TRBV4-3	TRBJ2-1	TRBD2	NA	TGCGCCAGCAGCCAGCAACTAGCGGGGGGGCACAATGAGCAGTTCTTC	CASSQQLAGGHNEQFF
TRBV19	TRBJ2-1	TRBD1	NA	TGTGCCAGTGGACAGGGGAATGAGCAGTTCTTC	CASGQGNEQFF
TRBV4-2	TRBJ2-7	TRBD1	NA	TGTGCCAGCAGCCGCATTGGGACAGGGGAAGGTACTAAAGAGCAGTACTTC	CASSRIGTGEGTKEQYF
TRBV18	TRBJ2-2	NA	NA	TGTGCCAGCTCACGGCAGGGAGGAACCGGGGAGCTGTTTTTT	CASSRQGGTGELFF
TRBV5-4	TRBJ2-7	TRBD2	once	TGTGCCAGCAGCTTGCGAGTGCGGACTAGCGGGACCTACGAGCAGTACTTC	CASSLRVRTSGTYEQYF
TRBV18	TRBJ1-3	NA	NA	TGTGCCAGCTCACCTGAATCCCCTGGAAACACCATATATTTT	CASSPESPGNTIYF
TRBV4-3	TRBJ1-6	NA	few	TGCGCCAGCAGCCAAGGCGTGGCAGGGACGCGTTCACCCCTCCACTTT	CASSQGVAGTRSPLHF
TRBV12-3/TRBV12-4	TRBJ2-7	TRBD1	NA	TGTGCCAGCAGAACAGGGGGTTCATACGAGCAGTACTTC	CASRTGGSYEQYF
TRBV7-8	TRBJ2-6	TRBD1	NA	TGTGCCAGCAGCCGCGACAGGGTCCCCGGGGCCAACGTCCTGACTTTC	CASSRDRVPGANVLTF
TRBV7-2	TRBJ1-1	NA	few	TGTGCCAGCAGCTTCGGGGGTGGGACTGAAGCTTTCTTT	CASSFGGGTEAFF
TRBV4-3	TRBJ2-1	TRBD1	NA	TGCGCCAGCAGCCAAGGTTCGGGACAGGGCAGGGATGAGCAGTTCTTC	CASSQGSGQGRDEQFF
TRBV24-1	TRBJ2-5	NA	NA	TGTGCCACCAGTGATCGGGGGTTCGATGAGACCCAGTACTTC	CATSDRGFDETQYF
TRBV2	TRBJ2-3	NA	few	TGTGCCAGCAGTGATAGGGGGGATACGCAGTATTTT	CASSDRGDTQYF
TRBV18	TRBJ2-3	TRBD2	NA	TGTGCCAGCTCACCACTAGCGGGGGTTGATACGCAGTATTTT	CASSPLAGVDTQYF
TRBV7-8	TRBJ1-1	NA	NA	TGTGCCAGCAGCACCCTAGAGAACACTGAAGCTTTCTTT	CASSTLENTEAFF
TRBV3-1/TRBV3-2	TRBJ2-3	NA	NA	TGTGCCAGCAGCCAAGGGACTACCATTAGCACAGATACGCAGTATTTT	CASSQGTTISTDTQYF
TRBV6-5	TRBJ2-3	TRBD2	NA	TGTGCCAGCACTATGGGAGCGGGGACTTCGGATACGCAGTATTTT	CASTMGAGTSDTQYF
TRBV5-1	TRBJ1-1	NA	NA	TGCGCCAGCAGCTTCAACAGGGACACTGAAGCTTTCTTT	CASSFNRDTEAFF
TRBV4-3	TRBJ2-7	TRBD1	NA	TGCGCCAGCAGCCAAGTCTTGGACAGGGGCTACGAGCAGTACTTC	CASSQVLDRGYEQYF
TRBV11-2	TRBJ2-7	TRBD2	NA	TGTGCCAGCAGCTTAGCGGGACTAGCGGGGGCCTACGAGCAGTACTTC	CASSLAGLAGAYEQYF
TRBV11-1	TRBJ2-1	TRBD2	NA	TGTGCCAGCAGGCGAGCGGGGGGTGTATACAATGAGCAGTTCTTC	CASRRAGGVYNEQFF
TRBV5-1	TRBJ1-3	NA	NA	TGCGCCAGCACGCGGGATGGTAGCTCTGGAAACACCATATATTTT	CASTRDGSSGNTIYF
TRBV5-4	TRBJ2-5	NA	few	TGTGCCACCTCCGGGACCCTCCAAGAGACCCAGTACTTC	CATSGTLQETQYF